This T cell receptor (beta chain) was sequenced during a study of cytomegalovirus exposure and HLA in healthy donors. With 60 Vbeta and 13 Jbeta primers, the PCR was carried out. Data came from immunoSEQ multiplex PCR; TCRdb stores just in-frame clones and leaves some out. This sample yields 140,000 to 150,000 clones, of which around 90% are seen a single time; roughly 0.5% belongs to the top ten. The study sampled nominally healthy donors, though unrecorded immune exposures were likely. Germline CDR1 is SGHVS and CDR2 is FQNEAQ. The CDR3 extends over 18 amino acids. The V gene lost 5 bases and the J gene lost 3 bases, with 23 bases spanning the gap.

This chain uses TRBV7-8 with TRBJ2-4, with a weak D call TRBD2 (7 bases). Sequencing input: PBMCs. This TCR derives from a woman aged 40 to 50 in good health and CMV-seronegative. The CDR3, as DNA: TGTGCCAGCAGCCCCACCCGTCCCGGGGGGCTGGGCAAAAACATTCAGTACTTC. Encoded protein: CASSPTRPGGLGKNIQYF. Full variable domain (outside the CDR3, taken from reference TRBV7-8 and TRBJ2-4): GAGVSQSPRYKVAKRGQDVALRCDPISGHVSLFWYQQALGQGPEFLTYFQNEAQLDKSGLPSDRFFAERPEGSVSTLKIQRTQQEDSAVYLCASSPTRPGGLGKNIQYFGAGTRLSVL.